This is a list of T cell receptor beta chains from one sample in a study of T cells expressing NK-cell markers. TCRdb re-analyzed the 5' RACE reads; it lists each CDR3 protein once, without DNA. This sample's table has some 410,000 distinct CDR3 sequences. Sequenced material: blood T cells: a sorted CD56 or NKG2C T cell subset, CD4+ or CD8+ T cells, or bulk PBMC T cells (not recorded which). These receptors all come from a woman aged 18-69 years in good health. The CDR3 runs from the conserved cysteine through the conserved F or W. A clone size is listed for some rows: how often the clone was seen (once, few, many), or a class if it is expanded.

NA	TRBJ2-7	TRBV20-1	CSARARLAGASYEQYF
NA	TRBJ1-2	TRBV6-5	CASRAGIGGYTF
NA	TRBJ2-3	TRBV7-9	CASSRTGPGADTQYF
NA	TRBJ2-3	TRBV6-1	CASRLSGAARDTQYF
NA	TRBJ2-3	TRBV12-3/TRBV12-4	CASSSGTGVLDTQYF
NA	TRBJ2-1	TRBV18	CASSPMGGTYNEQFF
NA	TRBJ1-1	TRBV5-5	CASSLLEAVYTEAFF
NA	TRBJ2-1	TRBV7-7	CASSLSGGAYNEQFF
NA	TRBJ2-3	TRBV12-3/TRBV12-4	CASRPPAASTDTQYF
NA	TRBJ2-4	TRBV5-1	CASSSRDSLAKNIQYF
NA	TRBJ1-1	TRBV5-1	CASSPLAGALSEAFF
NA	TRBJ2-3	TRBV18	CASSPQGVADTQYF
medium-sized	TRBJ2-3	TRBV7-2	CASSRTVSTDTQYF
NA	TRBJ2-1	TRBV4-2	CASSQDGTSGHNEQFF
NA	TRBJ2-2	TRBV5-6	CASSPRTGGSVGELFF
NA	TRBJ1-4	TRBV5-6	CATTRGGNEKLFF
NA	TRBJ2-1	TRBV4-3	CASSQDPVSNEQFF
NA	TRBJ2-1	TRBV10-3	CAISEAGVRNNEQFF
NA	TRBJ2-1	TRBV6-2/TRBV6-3	CASRPLRGYGEQFF
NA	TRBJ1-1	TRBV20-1	CSARDPGQGATEAFF